This T cell receptor beta chain originates from a study of blood T cell repertoires in COVID-19. This clone was detected once. Germline V gives CDR1 MNHNY, CDR2 SVGAGI (reference sequence). V was trimmed by 6 bases and J by 4 bases, leaving 13 bases between them. This CDR3 spans 14 amino acids. Libraries were prepared by immunoSEQ multiplex PCR; TCRdb keeps only in-frame clonotypes and omits some of them. The sample shows fewer than 150,000 clones, less than 90% of them seen only once. This rearrangement joins TRBV6-6 to TRBJ1-5, with D unresolved. The sequenced sample consisted of PBMCs or T cells enriched from blood (not recorded which). The sequence was collected from a man under 40 who had recovered from COVID-19. The CDR3 loop reads CASSLSRGNQPQHF. For the CDR3, the DNA is TGTGCCAGCAGCCTCTCCCGGGGAAATCAGCCCCAGCATTTT.